These T cell receptor beta chains were read from a single sample in a study of blood T cell repertoires in COVID-19. Clones were read by immunoSEQ multiplex PCR, and TCRdb kept only the in-frame ones, dropping some. The sample yields about 210,000 clones, approximately 85% seen once. The sample consisted of peripheral blood. Receptors were obtained from a woman aged 70 to 79 with COVID-19, enrolled during active disease. Both conserved end residues are part of each CDR3. The D gene is left open where the match is weak. The size field is filled for only some rows; it gives once, few, many or a size class.

>17|TRBV7-9|TRBJ1-3|TRBD1|.
CASSPIRGTDSGNTIYF
TGTGCCAGCAGCCCCATTCGCGGGACAGACTCTGGAAACACCATATATTTT
>11|TRBV5-5|TRBJ2-1|.|once
CASSFDNEQFF
TGTGCCAGCAGCTTCGACAATGAGCAGTTCTTC
>12|TRBV10-3|TRBJ2-7|.|.
CAISEQGIEQYF
TGTGCCATCAGCGAACAGGGAATAGAGCAGTACTTC
>15|TRBV7-7|TRBJ2-1|.|.
CASSLRRGFDNEQFF
TGTGCCAGCAGCTTACGTCGCGGGTTCGACAATGAGCAGTTCTTC
>13|TRBV6-1|TRBJ2-5|TRBD1|.
CASSESRGLTQYF
TGTGCCAGCAGTGAATCCAGGGGGTTGACCCAGTACTTC
>14|TRBV19|TRBJ2-1|.|.
CASSTSQVHNEQFF
TGTGCCAGTAGTACCTCACAGGTTCACAATGAGCAGTTCTTC
>14|TRBV2|TRBJ2-4|TRBD2|.
CASSSLAGENIQYF
TGTGCCAGCAGTTCGTTAGCGGGAGAAAACATTCAGTACTTC
>14|TRBV29-1|TRBJ2-7|TRBD1|.
CSVETGPPDYEQYF
TGCAGCGTTGAGACAGGGCCACCTGACTACGAGCAGTACTTC
>14|TRBV27|TRBJ1-5|.|once
CASRTQFSNQPQHF
TGTGCCAGCAGAACCCAGTTTAGCAATCAGCCCCAGCATTTT
>13|TRBV29-1|TRBJ2-7|TRBD1|.
CSVAWDRGYEQYF
TGCAGCGTCGCATGGGACAGGGGGTACGAGCAGTACTTC
>16|TRBV19|TRBJ1-5|TRBD1|.
CASSVTRTGVNQPQHF
TGTGCCAGTAGCGTCACGAGGACAGGAGTGAATCAGCCCCAGCATTTT
>16|TRBV11-3|TRBJ2-1|TRBD2|.
CASSSTGTRAYNEQFF
TGTGCCAGCAGCTCGACCGGGACTAGAGCCTACAATGAGCAGTTCTTC
>16|TRBV18|TRBJ2-2|.|once
CASSPSPRENTGELFF
TGTGCCAGCTCACCGAGTCCACGTGAGAACACCGGGGAGCTGTTTTTT
>15|TRBV6-5|TRBJ1-5|TRBD1|.
CAVRDRPYSNQPQHF
TGTGCCGTCAGGGACAGGCCTTATAGCAATCAGCCCCAGCATTTT
>11|TRBV2|TRBJ1-1|.|.
CASSERGEAFF
TGTGCCAGCAGTGAACGGGGTGAAGCTTTCTTT
>16|TRBV19|TRBJ1-5|TRBD1|.
CASSSLGQSSSRPQHF
TGTGCCAGTAGTAGTCTGGGACAGTCCTCTTCAAGGCCCCAGCATTTT
>16|TRBV18|TRBJ2-7|TRBD2|.
CASSPPLAGDVYEQYF
TGTGCCAGCTCACCTCCCCTAGCGGGAGATGTCTACGAGCAGTACTTC
>14|TRBV28|TRBJ1-2|TRBD1|few
CASTSGGTNYGYTF
TGTGCCAGCACTTCAGGGGGAACGAACTATGGCTACACCTTC
>19|TRBV21-1|TRBJ2-7|.|.
CASSKGLTSGRAETHEQYF
TGTGCCAGCAGCAAAGGATTGACTAGCGGGAGGGCCGAGACCCACGAGCAGTACTTC
>15|TRBV11-1|TRBJ1-3|.|once
CASSPTTGPGNTIYF
TGTGCCAGCAGCCCGACGACAGGACCTGGAAACACCATATATTTT
>17|TRBV6-1|TRBJ1-3|TRBD1|.
CASSEAGQYVPWNTIYF
TGTGCCAGCAGTGAAGCGGGACAGTATGTACCATGGAACACCATATATTTT
>13|TRBV15|TRBJ2-4|.|.
CATSRDRRNIQYF
TGTGCCACCAGCAGAGATCGGAGAAACATTCAGTACTTC
>19|TRBV7-3|TRBJ2-3|TRBD2|once
CASSLKTSLAGGPRDTQYF
TGTGCCAGCAGCTTAAAAACGTCTCTAGCGGGAGGGCCGAGAGATACGCAGTATTTT
>16|TRBV9|TRBJ2-7|TRBD2|few
CASSDGLAGAYYEQYF
TGTGCCAGCAGCGACGGATTAGCGGGAGCCTACTACGAGCAGTACTTC
>17|TRBV5-4|TRBJ2-5|TRBD2|.
CASSLGGGSSAKETQYF
TGTGCCAGCAGCTTGGGGGGCGGGAGCTCGGCGAAAGAGACCCAGTACTTC
>15|TRBV10-3|TRBJ1-5|.|.
CAISAAGVQNQPQHF
TGTGCCATCAGTGCGGCAGGGGTACAAAATCAGCCCCAGCATTTT
>15|TRBV11-2|TRBJ2-5|.|.
CASSLSGSRQETQYF
TGTGCCAGCAGCTTAAGCGGTTCTCGTCAAGAGACCCAGTACTTC
>18|TRBV24-1|TRBJ1-2|TRBD1|once
CATSDRGQGRNSPYGYTF
TGTGCCACCAGTGATCGCGGACAGGGACGTAACAGCCCTTATGGCTACACCTTC